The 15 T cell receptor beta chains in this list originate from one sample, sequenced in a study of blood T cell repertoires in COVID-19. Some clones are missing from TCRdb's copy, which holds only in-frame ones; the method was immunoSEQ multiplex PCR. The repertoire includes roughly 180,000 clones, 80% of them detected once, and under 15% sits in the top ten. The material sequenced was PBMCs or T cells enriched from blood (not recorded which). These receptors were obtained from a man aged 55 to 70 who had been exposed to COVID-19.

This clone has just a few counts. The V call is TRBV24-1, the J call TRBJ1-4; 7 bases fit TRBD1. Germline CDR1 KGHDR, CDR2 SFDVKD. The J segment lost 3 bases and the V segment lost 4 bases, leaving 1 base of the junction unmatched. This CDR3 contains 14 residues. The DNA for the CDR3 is TGTGCCACCAGTGAAGGACAGGCTAATGAAAAACTGTTTTTT. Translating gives CATSEGQANEKLFF.

CDR3 nucleotide sequence: TGTGCCAGCACCGTGGGGAGTCAGCCCCAGCATTTT. Amino acids: CASTVGSQPQHF. The J gene is TRBJ1-5, the V gene TRBV28; D remains ambiguous. Trimming took 7 bases from V and 6 from J, leaving 10 bases between them. There are 12 residues in the CDR3. Germline CDR1 MDHEN, CDR2 SYDVKM. The full variable domain, its missing parts supplied by reference TRBV28 and TRBJ1-5, is DVKVTQSSRYLVKRTGEKVFLECVQDMDHENMFWYRQDPGLGLRLIYFSYDVKMKEKGDIPEGYSVSREKKERFSLILESASTNQTSMYLCASTVGSQPQHFGDGTRLSIL.

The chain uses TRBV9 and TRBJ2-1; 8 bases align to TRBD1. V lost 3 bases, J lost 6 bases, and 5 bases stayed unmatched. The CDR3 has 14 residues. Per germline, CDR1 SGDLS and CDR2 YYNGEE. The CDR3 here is CASSARTGFNEQFF. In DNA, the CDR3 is TGTGCCAGCAGCGCCCGGACAGGGTTCAATGAGCAGTTCTTC.

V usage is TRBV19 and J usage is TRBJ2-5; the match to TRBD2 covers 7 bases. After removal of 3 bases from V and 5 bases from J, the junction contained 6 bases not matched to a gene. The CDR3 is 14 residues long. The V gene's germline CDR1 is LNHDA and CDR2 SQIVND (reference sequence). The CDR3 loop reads CASSIGGFSETQYF. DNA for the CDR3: TGTGCCAGTAGTATCGGGGGGTTTAGCGAGACCCAGTACTTC.

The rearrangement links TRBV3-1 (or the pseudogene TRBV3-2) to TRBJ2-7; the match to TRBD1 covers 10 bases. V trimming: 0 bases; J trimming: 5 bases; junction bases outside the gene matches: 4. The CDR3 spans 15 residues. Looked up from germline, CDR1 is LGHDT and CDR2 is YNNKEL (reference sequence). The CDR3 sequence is CASSQEGQGLDEQYF. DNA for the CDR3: TGTGCCAGCAGCCAAGAGGGACAGGGGTTAGACGAGCAGTACTTC.

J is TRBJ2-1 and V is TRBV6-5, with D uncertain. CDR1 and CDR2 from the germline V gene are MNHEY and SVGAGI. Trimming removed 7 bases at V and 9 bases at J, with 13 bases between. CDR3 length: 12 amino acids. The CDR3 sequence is CASTRVSAEQFF. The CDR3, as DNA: TGTGCCAGCACCCGGGTCTCAGCTGAGCAGTTCTTC.

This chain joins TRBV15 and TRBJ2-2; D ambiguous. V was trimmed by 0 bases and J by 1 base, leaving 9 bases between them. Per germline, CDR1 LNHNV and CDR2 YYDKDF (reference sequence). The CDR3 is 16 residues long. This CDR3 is CATSREATQNTGELFF. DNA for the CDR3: TGTGCCACCAGCAGAGAGGCGACACAGAACACCGGGGAGCTGTTTTTT.

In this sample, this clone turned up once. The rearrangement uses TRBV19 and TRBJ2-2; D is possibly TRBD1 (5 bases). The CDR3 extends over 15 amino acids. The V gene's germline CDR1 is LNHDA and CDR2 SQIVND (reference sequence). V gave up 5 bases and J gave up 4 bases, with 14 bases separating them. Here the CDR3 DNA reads TGTGCCAGTAGTCTACCCGGACACGCCACCGGGGAGCTGTTTTTT. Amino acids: CASSLPGHATGELFF.

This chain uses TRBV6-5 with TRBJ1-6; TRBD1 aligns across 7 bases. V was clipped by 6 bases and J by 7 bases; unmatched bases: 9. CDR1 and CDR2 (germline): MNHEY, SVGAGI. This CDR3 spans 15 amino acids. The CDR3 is CASSRPDRVNSPLHF. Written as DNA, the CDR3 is TGTGCCAGCAGCCGACCTGACAGGGTGAATTCACCCCTCCACTTT.

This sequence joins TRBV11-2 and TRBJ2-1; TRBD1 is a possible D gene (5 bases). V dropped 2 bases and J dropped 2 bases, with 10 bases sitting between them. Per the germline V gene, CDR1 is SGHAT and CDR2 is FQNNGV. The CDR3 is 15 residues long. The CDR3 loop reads CASSLTSGTYNEQFF. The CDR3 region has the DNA TGTGCCAGCAGCTTAACGTCAGGGACCTACAATGAGCAGTTCTTC.

The CDR3 region is CSSRQGWRNTEAFF. CDR3 DNA sequence: TGCAGCTCCAGACAGGGGTGGCGGAACACTGAAGCTTTCTTT. The chain carries TRBV29-1 and TRBJ1-1; 8 nucleotides match TRBD1. From germline, CDR1 is SQVTM and CDR2 ANQGSEA. There are 14 residues in the CDR3. Trimming took 8 bases from V and 1 from J; bases not matched to a gene: 9.

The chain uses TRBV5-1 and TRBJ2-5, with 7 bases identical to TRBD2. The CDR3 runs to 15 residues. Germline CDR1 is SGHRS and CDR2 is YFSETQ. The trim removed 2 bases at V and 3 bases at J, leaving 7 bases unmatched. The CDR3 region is CASSLLLADEETQYF. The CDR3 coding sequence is TGCGCCAGCAGCTTACTCCTAGCGGACGAAGAGACCCAGTACTTC.

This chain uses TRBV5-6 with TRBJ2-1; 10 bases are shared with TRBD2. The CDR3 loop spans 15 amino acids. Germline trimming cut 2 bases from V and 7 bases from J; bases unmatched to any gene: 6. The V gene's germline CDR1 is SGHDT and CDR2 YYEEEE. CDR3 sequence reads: CASSFRTSGSNEQFF. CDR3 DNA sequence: TGTGCCAGCAGCTTTAGGACTAGCGGTAGTAATGAGCAGTTCTTC. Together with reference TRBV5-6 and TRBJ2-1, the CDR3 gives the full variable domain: DAGVTQSPTHLIKTRGQQVTLRCSPKSGHDTVSWYQQALGQGPQFIFQYYEEEERQRGNFPDRFSGHQFPNYSSELNVNALLLGDSALYLCASSFRTSGSNEQFFGPGTRLTVL.

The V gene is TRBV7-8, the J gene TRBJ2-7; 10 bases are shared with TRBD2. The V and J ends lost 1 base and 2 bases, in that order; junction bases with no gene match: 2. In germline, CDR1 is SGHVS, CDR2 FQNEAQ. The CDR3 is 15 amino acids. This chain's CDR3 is CASSLGLAGAYEQYF. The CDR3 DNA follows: TGTGCCAGCAGCTTAGGGCTAGCGGGGGCCTACGAGCAGTACTTC.

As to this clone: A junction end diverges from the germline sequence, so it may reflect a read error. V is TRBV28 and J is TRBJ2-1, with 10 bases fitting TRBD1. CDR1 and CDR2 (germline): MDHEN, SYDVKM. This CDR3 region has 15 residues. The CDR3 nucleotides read TGTGCCAGCAGCTTATCGGGACAGGGGCCCAATGAGCAGTTCTTC. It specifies CASSLSGQGPNEQFF.